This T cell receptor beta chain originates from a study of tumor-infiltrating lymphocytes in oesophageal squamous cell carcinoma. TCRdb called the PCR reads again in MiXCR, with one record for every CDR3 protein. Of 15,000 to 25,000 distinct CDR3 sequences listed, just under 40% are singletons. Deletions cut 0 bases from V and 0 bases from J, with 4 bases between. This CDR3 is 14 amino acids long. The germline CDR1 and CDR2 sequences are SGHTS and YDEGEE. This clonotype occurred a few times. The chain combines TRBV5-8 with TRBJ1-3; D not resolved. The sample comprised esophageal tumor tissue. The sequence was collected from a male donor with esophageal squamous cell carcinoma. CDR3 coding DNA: TGTGCCAGCAGCTTGGACAACTCTGGAAACACCATATATTTT. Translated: CASSLDNSGNTIYF. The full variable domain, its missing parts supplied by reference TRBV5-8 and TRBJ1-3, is EAGVTQSPTHLIKTRGQQATLRCSPISGHTSVYWYQQALGLGLQFLLWYDEGEERNRGNFPPRFSGRQFPNYSSELNVNALELEDSALYLCASSLDNSGNTIYFGEGSWLTVV.